Sequencing of this T cell receptor beta chain was carried out in a study of blood T cell repertoires in COVID-19. On the study more broadly: PBMCs, B-cell-depleted T cells, or T cells were the source of the cDNA or gDNA that made up the material.

V lost 4 bases and J lost 5; bases outside the gene matches: 7. The germline gives CDR1 SQVTM, CDR2 ANQGSEA. The CDR3 spans 14 residues. Cohort placement rested on clinical history that participants reported themselves. Only in-frame clones appear in the TCRdb table, and some are missing; sequencing was by immunoSEQ multiplex PCR. The table has 300,000 or so clones, approximately 83% seen once. J is TRBJ1-1 and V is TRBV29-1; 10 bases agree with TRBD1. Material for sequencing was PBMCs or T cells enriched from blood (not recorded which). The sequence was obtained from a woman in her thirties or forties with acute COVID-19. This CDR3 reads CSVVLGTGDTEAFF. DNA of the CDR3: TGCAGCGTTGTTTTAGGGACAGGGGATACTGAAGCTTTCTTT.